One and the same sample provided the 15 T cell receptor beta chains below, sequenced in a study of long-term antiretroviral therapy in people with HIV. At survey level, the immunoSEQ assay was run in its v3.0 version. The assay was immunoSEQ multiplex PCR, and TCRdb's table has in-frame clones only and misses some. The table lists about 6,600 clones, just under 75% of them singletons. The sample in question was unsorted PBMCs, obtained 0.1 years before starting antiretroviral therapy. Every receptor here comes from a man in his late teens or twenties with HIV.

The chain couples TRBV4-1 to TRBJ2-1; D possibly corresponds to TRBD1 (6 bases). Germline CDR1 reads MGHRA; CDR2 reads YSYEKL. Trimming removed 4 bases at V and 0 bases at J, with 10 bases between. CDR3 length equals 15 residues. The CDR3, as DNA: TGCGCCAGCAGCCCGGACAGCCGCTCCTACAATGAGCAGTTCTTC. Protein sequence: CASSPDSRSYNEQFF.

CDR3: CASSSQGGSYNEQFF. The CDR3 DNA is TGTGCCAGCAGCTCCCAAGGGGGCTCCTACAATGAGCAGTTCTTC. The chain has TRBV7-2 and TRBJ2-1, with D tentatively TRBD1 (6 bases). Trimming removed 4 bases at V and 0 bases at J, with 10 bases between. The CDR3 totals 15 residues. From germline, CDR1 is SGHTA and CDR2 FQGNSA.

The chain links TRBV6-1 to TRBJ1-3, with D possibly being TRBD1 (5 bases). The germline V gene has CDR1 MNHNS and CDR2 SASEGT. The germline V and J ends were trimmed by 1 base and 6 bases, with 10 bases remaining between them. The CDR3 extends over 14 amino acids. The CDR3 spells CASSEGGRANTIYF. In nucleotides, the CDR3 is TGTGCCAGCAGTGAAGGGGGCAGGGCAAACACCATATATTTT.

V and J are TRBV28 and TRBJ1-5, with D unresolved. This CDR3 has 15 amino acids. Germline CDR1 MDHEN, CDR2 SYDVKM. V shed 2 bases and J shed 7 bases, with 15 bases lying between them. The CDR3 loop is CASSLKYGRPQPQHF. As DNA, the CDR3 is TGTGCCAGCAGTTTAAAGTACGGCAGGCCCCAGCCCCAGCATTTT.

This clone was found once. The V call is TRBV6-5, the J call TRBJ2-2; D may be TRBD1 or TRBD2 (5 bases each). This CDR3 comprises 11 residues. CDR1 is MNHEY, CDR2 SVGAGI, per germline. V dropped 7 bases and J dropped 8 bases, with 8 bases sitting between them. The CDR3 DNA is TGTGCCAGCATTTGGGGGGGGGAGCTGTTTTTT. Amino acids: CASIWGGELFF.

This clone was seen only once. This chain joins TRBV7-2 and TRBJ1-4; D remains ambiguous. This CDR3 region has 14 residues. The germline CDR1 and CDR2 sequences are SGHTA and FQGNSA. V gave up 3 bases and J gave up 2 bases, with 7 bases separating them. CDR3 loop: CASSFSFTNEKLFF. The CDR3 nucleotides read TGTGCCAGCAGCTTTTCTTTTACTAATGAAAAACTGTTTTTT.

This chain joins TRBV7-9 and TRBJ2-6, with D possibly matching TRBD1 (6 bases). Germline V gives CDR1 SEHNR, CDR2 FQNEAQ (reference sequence). V dropped 1 base and J dropped 0 bases, with 13 bases sitting between them. The CDR3 covers 18 residues. The CDR3 DNA follows: TGTGCCAGCAGCTTAGGGGGGCAAAGGCACTCTGGGGCCAACGTCCTGACTTTC. It yields the protein CASSLGGQRHSGANVLTF. Full variable domain (rest looked up from reference TRBV7-9 and TRBJ2-6): DTGVSQNPRHKITKRGQNVTFRCDPISEHNRLYWYRQTLGQGPEFLTYFQNEAQLEKSRLLSDRFSAERPKGSFSTLEIQRTEQGDSAMYLCASSLGGQRHSGANVLTFGAGSRLTVL.

This sequence joins TRBV28 and TRBJ2-7; 7 positions match TRBD1. V shed 6 bases and J 2 bases; nucleotides not matched to a gene: 7. CDR1 MDHEN and CDR2 SYDVKM come from the germline V gene. CDR3 length: 14 amino acids. CDR3 sequence: CASRTRDRAYEQYF. CDR3 DNA sequence: TGTGCCAGCAGAACCCGGGACAGAGCCTACGAGCAGTACTTC.

CDR3 residues: CASSMARDRESDTQYF. The CDR3 DNA reads TGCGCCAGCAGCATGGCTCGGGACAGGGAGTCAGATACGCAGTATTTT. The chain has TRBV5-1 and TRBJ2-3; the match to TRBD1 covers 9 bases. The CDR3 is 16 amino acids. With 4 bases clipped from V and 4 bases from J, the junction kept 10 bases outside the gene matches. Germline CDR1 is SGHRS and CDR2 is YFSETQ.

This sequence joins TRBV2 and TRBJ2-5; D is possibly TRBD2 (7 bases). V was clipped by 8 bases and J by 7 bases, with 11 bases between them. Germline V gene data show CDR1 as SNHLY and CDR2 as FYNNEI. This CDR3 contains 11 residues. As DNA, the CDR3 is TGTGCCAGCCCGAGGGGGGGGACCCAGTACTTC. Protein: CASPRGGTQYF.

This clone is termed medium-sized (0.01 to 0.1%). The chain is built from TRBV4-2 and TRBJ1-1; unclear D gene. V lost 1 base, J lost 0 bases, and 6 bases lay in between. The length of the CDR3 is 14 residues. Germline CDR1 reads LGHNA; CDR2 reads YNFKEQ. CDR3 coding DNA: TGTGCCAGCAGCCAAGCTCTTATGAACACTGAAGCTTTCTTT. Translation: CASSQALMNTEAFF.

Comment on this clone: Sequence at one end of the junction differs from germline and may be a read error. The identical CDR3 is also encoded by other nucleotide sequences in the sample. The rearrangement links TRBV6-1 to TRBJ1-1; the D is unclear. Germline CDR1 MNHNS, CDR2 SASEGT. This CDR3 has 11 residues. The CDR3 is CASLKTPEAFF. CDR3 coding DNA: TGCGCCAGCCTGAAGACACCTGAAGCTTTCTTT.

This clone turned up a few times. The chain links TRBV28 to TRBJ1-2; tentative D call: TRBD1 (5 bases). Germline loops: CDR1 MDHEN, CDR2 SYDVKM. V shed 5 bases and J shed 7 bases, with 14 bases lying between them. This CDR3 is built from 13 residues. The CDR3 region has the DNA TGTGCCAGCAGTCCCCAAGCGACAGTTGGCTACACCTTC. The encoded protein is CASSPQATVGYTF.

The J gene is TRBJ2-1, the V gene TRBV28, with a possible D match to TRBD1 (5 bases). The CDR3 loop spans 15 amino acids. The germline CDR1 and CDR2 sequences are MDHEN and SYDVKM. Trimming shortened V by 4 bases and J by 2 bases, and 12 bases separated the two germline ends. CDR3 sequence reads: CASSSLTDTYNEQFF. The CDR3 DNA follows: TGTGCCAGCAGTTCCCTGACAGATACCTACAATGAGCAGTTCTTC.

This chain joins TRBV6-5 and TRBJ2-7; possible D gene TRBD1, 5 bases. The CDR3 covers 13 residues. Trimming left V 5 bases short and J 0 bases short, with 8 bases between. Germline V gives CDR1 MNHEY, CDR2 SVGAGI. The CDR3, as DNA: TGTGCCAGCAGTCATCAGGGCTCCTACGAGCAGTACTTC. This encodes CASSHQGSYEQYF.